The next 15 T cell receptor beta chains were all read from a single sample in a study of blood T cell repertoires in COVID-19 (dated by TCRdb to the early 2020s). The method was the immunoSEQ multiplex PCR assay. TCRdb limited this immuneACCESS table to in-frame rearrangements with V and J called. A share of clones is missing; checked studies link under half to unresolved V genes, and the rest is unexplained. Here the sample has 250,000 to 300,000 clones; approximately 86% occur a single time. The top ten clonotypes cover around 1% of the sample. What was sequenced was PBMCs or T cells enriched from blood (not recorded which). These receptors all stem from a woman aged 30 to 39 who had recovered from COVID-19.

This clone has more than one count but fewer than ten. The chain uses TRBV2 and TRBJ1-2, with 10 nucleotides matching TRBD1. With 7 bases clipped from V and 7 bases from J, the junction kept 9 bases outside the gene matches. Germline V gives CDR1 SNHLY, CDR2 FYNNEI. The CDR3 contains 14 residues. In nucleotides, the CDR3 is TGTGCCAGCACCGCGGACAGGGGGACGGCTGGCTACACCTTC. It codes for CASTADRGTAGYTF.

The chain is built from TRBV28 and TRBJ1-2, with D hard to call. V dropped 3 bases and J dropped 0 bases, with 8 bases sitting between them. Germline lookup yields CDR1 MDHEN and CDR2 SYDVKM. There are 14 residues in the CDR3. Here the CDR3 DNA reads TGTGCCAGCAGTTTCTCCCCAGCTAACTATGGCTACACCTTC. It translates to CASSFSPANYGYTF.

The chain uses TRBV7-6 and TRBJ2-1; possibly TRBD2 for D (6 bases). Germline CDR1 reads SGHVS; CDR2 reads FNYEAQ. The CDR3 totals 15 residues. The V end lost 2 bases, the J end lost 1 base, and 9 bases lay between the germline ends. The CDR3 DNA reads as TGTGCCAGCAGCTTATGGGGGGATTCCTACAATGAGCAGTTCTTC. It codes for CASSLWGDSYNEQFF.

This rearrangement joins TRBV21-1 to TRBJ1-5; the D segment call TRBD1 is taken from the table without a DNA check. TRBV21-1 is a listed pseudogene. The CDR3 extends over 16 amino acids. The CDR3 is CASSKREQVSNQPQHF. DNA of the CDR3: TGTGCCAGCAGCAAAAGGGAACAGGTTAGCAATCAGCCCCAGCATTTT.

V and J are TRBV5-1 and TRBJ2-2; D might be TRBD1 (6 bases). The CDR3 sequence is 15 residues long. The germline gives CDR1 SGHRS, CDR2 YFSETQ. V was cut by 0 bases and J by 2 bases, with 8 bases left in between. CDR3 nucleotides: TGCGCCAGCAGCTTGGGGGACAAAAACACCGGGGAGCTGTTTTTT. This sequence encodes CASSLGDKNTGELFF. Complete variable domain (other parts from reference TRBV5-1 and TRBJ2-2): KAGVTQTPRYLIKTRGQQVTLSCSPISGHRSVSWYQQTPGQGLQFLFEYFSETQRNKGNFPGRFSGRQFSNSRSEMNVSTLELGDSALYLCASSLGDKNTGELFFGEGSRLTVL.

The chain has TRBV30 and TRBJ2-5; no definite D call. CDR3 size: 13 residues. V was trimmed by 1 base and J by 5 bases, leaving 11 bases between them. Germline lookup yields CDR1 GTSNPN and CDR2 SVGIG (reference sequence). The CDR3 sequence: CAWSGSGLETQYF. The CDR3 DNA sequence: TGTGCCTGGAGTGGTTCCGGTCTCGAGACCCAGTACTTC.

A single count supports this clone. This chain links TRBV2 with TRBJ2-3; 13 bases map to TRBD2. The CDR3 loop spans 15 amino acids. Losses at the gene ends were 6 bases for V and 2 bases for J; bases not matched to a gene: 2. Germline loops: CDR1 SNHLY, CDR2 FYNNEI. In DNA form, the CDR3 reads TGTGCCAGCAGACTAGCGGGGGGGGCCACAGATACGCAGTATTTT. Translated, it gives CASRLAGGATDTQYF.

V is TRBV4-3 and J is TRBJ1-5, with TRBD1 identical over 7 bases. V lost 3 bases, J lost 3 bases, and 5 bases stayed unmatched. Looked up from germline, CDR1 is LGHNA and CDR2 is YSLEER. The CDR3 consists of 15 residues. The DNA for the CDR3 is TGCGCCAGCAGCCAGGTGACAGGGATCAATCAGCCCCAGCATTTT. Translating gives CASSQVTGINQPQHF.

This sequence joins TRBV6-1 and TRBJ2-3; possibly TRBD1 for D (5 bases). Trimming removed 2 bases at V and 6 bases at J, with 24 bases between. This CDR3 comprises 18 residues. Per germline, CDR1 MNHNS and CDR2 SASEGT. CDR3 DNA: TGTGCCAGCAGTGAATCGTTTTTTGCTTTTGGGGCCGCTGATACGCAGTATTTT. The encoded protein is CASSESFFAFGAADTQYF.

This clone has just one count. V usage is TRBV13 and J usage is TRBJ2-7; weak D call: TRBD1 (6 bases). CDR1 PRHDT and CDR2 FYEKMQ come from the germline V gene (reference sequence). Trimming removed 3 bases from V and 5 bases from J, with 11 bases in between. This CDR3 is 13 amino acids long. The CDR3 reads CASSFNTGNEQYF. As DNA, the CDR3 is TGTGCCAGCAGCTTCAACACAGGGAACGAGCAGTACTTC. Complete variable domain (other parts from reference TRBV13 and TRBJ2-7): AAGVIQSPRHLIKEKRETATLKCYPIPRHDTVYWYQQGPGQDPQFLISFYEKMQSDKGSIPDRFSAQQFSDYHSELNMSSLELGDSALYFCASSFNTGNEQYFGPGTRLTVT.

The chain carries TRBV30 and TRBJ2-5; tentative D call: TRBD1 (6 bases). Germline assignment: CDR1 GTSNPN and CDR2 SVGIG (reference sequence). Trimming removed 0 bases from V and 5 bases from J, with 19 bases in between. This CDR3 is 16 amino acids long. In nucleotides, the CDR3 is TGTGCCTGGAGTGTAGTTCTACAGGGCAGGTGGGAGACCCAGTACTTC. As protein: CAWSVVLQGRWETQYF. The full variable domain, rest sourced from reference TRBV30 and TRBJ2-5, is SQTIHQWPATLVQPVGSPLSLECTVEGTSNPNLYWYRQAAGRGLQLLFYSVGIGQISSEVPQNLSASRPQDRQFILSSKKLLLSDSGFYLCAWSVVLQGRWETQYFGPGTRLLVL.

J is TRBJ2-2 and V is TRBV6-5; maybe TRBD2 (5 bases). Germline CDR1 reads MNHEY; CDR2 reads SVGAGI. CDR3 length: 14 residues. V lost 6 bases, J lost 3 bases, and 11 bases lay in between. The CDR3 loop reads CASRRRGDTGELFF. CDR3 nucleotides: TGTGCCAGCAGAAGACGGGGAGACACCGGGGAGCTGTTTTTT.

This clone was counted once. In nucleotides, the CDR3 is TGTGCCAGTAGTATGCCTCGTGGGACCCGGAGGGCAGAGACCCAGTACTTC. It yields the protein CASSMPRGTRRAETQYF. The chain has TRBV19 and TRBJ2-5, with D perhaps matching TRBD2 (6 bases). The V gene's germline CDR1 is LNHDA and CDR2 SQIVND (reference sequence). CDR3 length equals 17 residues. The germline V and J ends were trimmed by 3 bases and 4 bases, with 21 bases remaining between them.

V and J are TRBV7-3 and TRBJ2-3; the D gene is possibly TRBD2 (6 bases). Trimming cost V 2 bases and J 5 bases, with 14 bases left between them. CDR1 and CDR2 (germline): SGHTA, FQGTGA. The CDR3 length is 15 residues. The CDR3 region has the DNA TGTGCCAGCAGCTTAGATTCGGCTAGCGAAGATACGCAGTATTTT. It encodes CASSLDSASEDTQYF.

CDR3: CASTPDRGQPQHF. In DNA, the CDR3 is TGTGCCAGTACCCCTGACAGGGGACAGCCCCAGCATTTT. The chain employs TRBV19 and TRBJ1-5; TRBD1 matches at 8 bases. The V and J ends lost 7 bases and 7 bases, in that order; junction bases with no gene match: 6. Germline CDR1 is LNHDA and CDR2 is SQIVND (reference sequence). The CDR3 spans 13 residues.